This T cell receptor beta chain was found in a study of blood T cell repertoires in COVID-19. On the study more broadly: Acute and convalescent COVID-19 specimens originated in the United States, Italy and Spain. From T cells, B-cell-depleted T cells, or PBMCs came the material, which was cDNA or gDNA.

The CDR3 is made up of 15 amino acids. With 6 bases removed from V and 2 bases from J, the gap between germline ends came to 16 bases. CDR1 is MNHEY and CDR2 is SVGAGI in the germline V gene. TCRdb's copy holds only in-frame clones and misses some; the assay was immunoSEQ multiplex PCR. The table has more than 200,000 clones, almost 90% seen once. This sequence originates from a woman in her fifties or sixties with acute or convalescent COVID-19. Source material: peripheral blood. This chain connects TRBV6-5 to TRBJ1-1, with D maybe TRBD1 (5 bases). CDR3 protein: CASRTRANSNTEAFF. In DNA, the CDR3 is TGTGCCAGCAGGACCAGGGCAAACAGTAACACTGAAGCTTTCTTT.